The present entry profiles one T cell receptor beta chain with its context. Antigen specificity is unknown. This specimen belongs to a study of T cell responses to AZD1222 COVID-19 vaccine. Profiled with immunoSEQ multiplex PCR; TCRdb holds only in-frame clones, not every one. The sample lists 120,000 or so clones, approximately 90% seen once, with 8.5% to 14% in the top ten. Study-wide points: Seropositive AZD1222 recipients at baseline numbered only 6 or 7. Only after the peak T cell response were repertoires sampled. Of spike-specific TCRs, nearly half reportedly target regions left unmutated in variants.

Germline V gene lookup returns CDR1 SNHLY and CDR2 FYNNEI. The CDR3 has 12 amino acids. V lost 7 bases and J lost 5, with 12 bases in between. Sample: peripheral blood, taken on day 0 of MenACWY control vaccination. The clonotype comes from an adult in good health. V and J are TRBV2 and TRBJ2-7; D not resolved. CDR3 protein: CASNALGNEQYF. The CDR3 DNA reads as TGTGCCAGCAATGCTCTTGGGAACGAGCAGTACTTC.